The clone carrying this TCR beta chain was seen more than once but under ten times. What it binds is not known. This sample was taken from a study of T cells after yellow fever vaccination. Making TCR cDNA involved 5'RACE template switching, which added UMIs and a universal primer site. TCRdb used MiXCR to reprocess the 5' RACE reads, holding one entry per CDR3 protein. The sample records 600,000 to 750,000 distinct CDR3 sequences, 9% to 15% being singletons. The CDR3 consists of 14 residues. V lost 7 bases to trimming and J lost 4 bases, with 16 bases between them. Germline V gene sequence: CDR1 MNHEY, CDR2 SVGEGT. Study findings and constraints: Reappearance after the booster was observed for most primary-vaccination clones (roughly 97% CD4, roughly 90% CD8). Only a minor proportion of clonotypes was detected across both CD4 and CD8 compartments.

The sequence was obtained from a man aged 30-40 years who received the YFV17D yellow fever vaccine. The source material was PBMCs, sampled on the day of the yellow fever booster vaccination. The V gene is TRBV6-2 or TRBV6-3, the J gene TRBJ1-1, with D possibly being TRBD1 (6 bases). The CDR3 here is CASKILGTPTEAFF. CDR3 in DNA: TGTGCCAGCAAAATATTGGGGACACCCACTGAAGCTTTCTTT.